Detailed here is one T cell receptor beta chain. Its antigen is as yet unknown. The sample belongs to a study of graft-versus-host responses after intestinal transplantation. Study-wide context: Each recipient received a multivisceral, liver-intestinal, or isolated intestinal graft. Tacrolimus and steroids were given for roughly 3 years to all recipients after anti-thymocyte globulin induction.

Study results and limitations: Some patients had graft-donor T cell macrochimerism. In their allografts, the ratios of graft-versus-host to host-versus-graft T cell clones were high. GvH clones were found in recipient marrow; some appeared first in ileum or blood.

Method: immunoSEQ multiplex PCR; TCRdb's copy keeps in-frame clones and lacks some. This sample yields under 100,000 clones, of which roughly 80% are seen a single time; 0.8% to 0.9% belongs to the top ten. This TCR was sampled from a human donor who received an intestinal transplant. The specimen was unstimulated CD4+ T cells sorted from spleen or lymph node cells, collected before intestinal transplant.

CDR3 DNA: TGTGCCAGCAGTTCCCCGGGGAGGGGGTACTTC. It encodes CASSSPGRGYF. The V and J genes are TRBV27 and TRBJ2-7; 7 bases line up with TRBD2. Per germline, CDR1 MNHEY and CDR2 SMNVEV (reference sequence). The junction had 6 bases not matched to a gene; V was cut back by 4 bases and J by 12 bases. There are 11 residues in the CDR3.